The source of this T cell receptor (beta chain) is a study of cytomegalovirus exposure and HLA in healthy donors. Study-level findings and limits: In a later analysis, specific HLA alleles were associated with 15,000 to 20,000 TCR beta sequences at a 0.05 false discovery rate.

The donors gave bone marrow, and they were healthy. As regards this clone: Its antigen is unidentified.

This PCR relied on a set of 60 Vbeta primers and 13 Jbeta primers. TCRdb keeps only in-frame clones here, not all; method: immunoSEQ multiplex PCR. The sample lists 120,000 or so clones; over 65% were seen once. CDR1 SGHNT and CDR2 YYREEE come from the germline V gene (reference sequence). The CDR3 is 18 residues long. V dropped 0 bases and J dropped 4; count of bases not matched to a gene: 13. The chain uses TRBV5-4 and TRBJ2-3; 8 nucleotides align to TRBD2. The clonotype originates from a man younger than 35 in good health and CMV-seropositive. Sequencing used PBMCs. CDR3 in amino acids: CASSLDFSGGGTPDTQYF. CDR3 sequence (DNA): TGTGCCAGCAGCTTGGATTTCTCGGGGGGGGGCACGCCAGATACGCAGTATTTT.